This entry lists 22 T cell receptor beta chains sequenced from one sample in a study of T cell clonotyping in hematopoietic cell transplantation. Using immunoSEQ multiplex PCR, the repertoire was profiled, and TCRdb retains in-frame clones only, with some absent. The sample yields 6,500 to 7,000 clones, around 90% seen once. As to time point: recipient sample about 28 days before transplant, after cytoreduction. The specimen comprised peripheral blood mononuclear cells, sampled before stem cell transplant. These receptors all stem from a man aged 30-40 years with acute myeloid leukemia. Some clones in this sample may be carry-over from other donors' samples.

This sequence joins TRBV6-1 and TRBJ2-7; 7 nucleotides agree with TRBD2. This CDR3 has 14 residues. CDR1 and CDR2 (germline): MNHNS, SASEGT. The V segment lost 5 bases and the J segment 2 bases; nucleotides outside the gene matches: 6. This CDR3 reads CASSWSGDPYEQYF. CDR3 coding DNA: TGTGCCAGCAGTTGGAGCGGGGATCCCTACGAGCAGTACTTC.

The V call is TRBV6-1, the J call TRBJ1-5, with 9 positions matching TRBD1. Trimming took 6 bases from V and 5 from J; bases not matched to a gene: 8. Germline V gene lookup returns CDR1 MNHNS and CDR2 SASEGT. This CDR3 contains 15 residues. CDR3 nucleotide sequence: TGTGCCAGCAGCGCCGGGACAGGGACCGATCAGCCCCAGCATTTT. Protein sequence: CASSAGTGTDQPQHF.

The chain links TRBV5-6 to TRBJ1-5; 7 bases are a match to TRBD1. The CDR3 totals 14 residues. The V and J ends lost 3 bases and 2 bases, in that order; junction bases with no gene match: 2. CDR1 and CDR2 from the germline V gene are SGHDT and YYEEEE. The DNA for the CDR3 is TGTGCCAGCAGCTACGGGACAGGCAATCAGCCCCAGCATTTT. This sequence encodes CASSYGTGNQPQHF.

The chain links TRBV27 to TRBJ2-5; D is unclear. Looked up from germline, CDR1 is MNHEY and CDR2 is SMNVEV (reference sequence). V shed 2 bases and J shed 1 base, with 5 bases lying between them. The CDR3 has 13 amino acids. CDR3 amino acids: CASSLDVQETQYF. The CDR3 nucleotides read TGTGCCAGCAGTTTAGACGTCCAAGAGACCCAGTACTTC.

This chain uses TRBV19 with TRBJ1-1; D might be TRBD1 (5 bases). V lost 6 bases, J lost 4 bases, and 18 bases lay in between. The V gene's germline CDR1 is LNHDA and CDR2 SQIVND (reference sequence). The CDR3 spans 15 residues. In nucleotides, the CDR3 is TGTGCCAGTAGCCTAGGGACGGGAGGCGGCACTGAAGCTTTCTTT. This codes for CASSLGTGGGTEAFF.

The chain links TRBV4-2 to TRBJ2-1; 8 bases fit TRBD2. Germline CDR1 LGHNA, CDR2 YNFKEQ. The CDR3 runs 15 residues. V trimming: 3 bases; J trimming: 6 bases; junction bases outside the gene matches: 7. The CDR3 loop reads CASSHLAGIGNEQFF. The CDR3, as DNA: TGTGCCAGCAGCCATTTAGCGGGGATAGGCAATGAGCAGTTCTTC.

This chain joins TRBV19 and TRBJ2-3, with D unclear. V dropped 8 bases and J dropped 0 bases, with 15 bases sitting between them. This CDR3 region has 15 residues. Germline values: CDR1 LNHDA, CDR2 SQIVND (reference sequence). The CDR3 DNA sequence: TGTGCCAGTGCTCGGGCGCCCACAAGCACAGATACGCAGTATTTT. Translation: CASARAPTSTDTQYF.

This clone appeared a single time. The V gene is TRBV5-6, the J gene TRBJ2-2; D not certain. With 4 bases removed from V and 2 bases from J, the gap between germline ends came to 15 bases. Germline values: CDR1 SGHDT, CDR2 YYEEEE. This CDR3 has 16 amino acids. CDR3 residues: CASSASFRPNTGELFF. CDR3 nucleotides: TGTGCCAGCAGCGCTTCGTTTCGCCCTAACACCGGGGAGCTGTTTTTT. The full variable domain, its missing parts supplied by reference TRBV5-6 and TRBJ2-2, is DAGVTQSPTHLIKTRGQQVTLRCSPKSGHDTVSWYQQALGQGPQFIFQYYEEEERQRGNFPDRFSGHQFPNYSSELNVNALLLGDSALYLCASSASFRPNTGELFFGEGSRLTVL.

The chain joins TRBV28 to TRBJ1-1; possibly TRBD1 for D (6 bases). The CDR3 runs to 14 residues. Germline CDR1 reads MDHEN; CDR2 reads SYDVKM. V lost 7 bases to trimming and J lost 2 bases, with 14 bases between them. The CDR3 bases are TGTGCCAGCACCCAACAGGGAACTAACACTGAAGCTTTCTTT. Protein product: CASTQQGTNTEAFF.

The CDR3 coding sequence is TGTGCCAGCAGCTTCGGCGGGGGGCATTTTAATGAGCAGTTCTTC. This encodes CASSFGGGHFNEQFF. The chain is built from TRBV5-6 and TRBJ2-1, with 8 nucleotides matching TRBD2. V was clipped by 2 bases and J by 7 bases; unmatched bases: 8. Germline values: CDR1 SGHDT, CDR2 YYEEEE. CDR3 size: 15 residues.

This clone was seen once. The V gene is TRBV6-6, the J gene TRBJ2-3; weak D call: TRBD2 (6 bases). This CDR3 has 12 amino acids. V gave up 5 bases and J gave up 6 bases, with 9 bases separating them. CDR1 MNHNY and CDR2 SVGAGI come from the germline V gene (reference sequence). CDR3 sequence (DNA): TGTGCCAGCAGTGCGGGGTGGGATACGCAGTATTTT. Its translation: CASSAGWDTQYF.

The chain carries TRBV7-9 and TRBJ2-1, with D unclear. The CDR3 runs 12 residues. Trimming removed 8 bases at V and 1 base at J, with 6 bases between. Germline V gene lookup returns CDR1 SEHNR and CDR2 FQNEAQ (reference sequence). CDR3: CASGVSYNEQFF. The CDR3 DNA is TGTGCCAGCGGCGTTTCCTACAATGAGCAGTTCTTC.

The chain recombines TRBV5-4 with TRBJ2-3; TRBD2 might be the D (5 bases). Trimming left V 4 bases short and J 0 bases short, with 12 bases between. The germline V gene has CDR1 SGHNT and CDR2 YYREEE (reference sequence). The CDR3 consists of 15 residues. This CDR3 reads CASSRVGVSTDTQYF. The CDR3, as DNA: TGTGCCAGCAGCCGGGTGGGAGTTAGCACAGATACGCAGTATTTT.

The chain links TRBV4-3 to TRBJ1-5; no clear D. Trimming stripped 1 base from V and 1 base from J, with 11 bases between. Germline CDR1 is LGHNA and CDR2 is YSLEER. The CDR3 is 16 residues long. This CDR3 reads CASSQGAGMSNQPQHF. The CDR3 region has the DNA TGCGCCAGCAGCCAAGGGGCGGGGATGAGCAATCAGCCCCAGCATTTT.

In nucleotides, the CDR3 is TGTGCCAGCAGTGACGGGACAGATTATAGCACAGATACGCAGTATTTT. Protein product: CASSDGTDYSTDTQYF. The V and J genes are TRBV9 and TRBJ2-3, with 7 bases that match TRBD1. V shed 5 bases and J 0 bases; nucleotides not matched to a gene: 9. The CDR3 contains 16 residues. Looked up from germline, CDR1 is SGDLS and CDR2 is YYNGEE.

The chain combines TRBV5-1 with TRBJ1-5, with a weak D call TRBD1 (5 bases). The length of the CDR3 is 15 residues. V gave up 0 bases and J gave up 2 bases, with 9 bases separating them. Germline assignment: CDR1 SGHRS and CDR2 YFSETQ. The CDR3 region is CASSLGDLGNQPQHF. The CDR3 DNA sequence: TGCGCCAGCAGCTTGGGGGACCTAGGCAATCAGCCCCAGCATTTT.

The chain recombines TRBV4-1 with TRBJ2-1, with TRBD2 matching 9 bases. CDR1 is MGHRA, CDR2 YSYEKL, per germline. After removal of 4 bases from V and 6 bases from J, the junction contained 10 bases not matched to a gene. There are 16 residues in the CDR3. CDR3 region: CASSPILVAGANEQFF. DNA for the CDR3: TGCGCCAGCAGCCCCATCCTGGTAGCGGGGGCCAATGAGCAGTTCTTC.

This sequence joins TRBV11-1 and TRBJ2-5; D is tentatively TRBD1 or TRBD2 (5 bases each). The germline CDR1 and CDR2 sequences are SGHAT and FQDESV (reference sequence). The V end lost 5 bases, the J end lost 3 bases, and 10 bases lay between the germline ends. The CDR3 totals 13 residues. The CDR3 bases are TGTGCCAGCAGCCCGGGACCAGAAGAGACCCAGTACTTC. This codes for CASSPGPEETQYF.

This chain links TRBV19 with TRBJ2-7; the D gene is possibly TRBD2 (7 bases). The CDR3 extends over 14 amino acids. The germline V and J ends were trimmed by 3 bases and 3 bases, with 12 bases remaining between them. CDR1 is LNHDA and CDR2 is SQIVND in the germline V gene (reference sequence). In DNA, the CDR3 is TGTGCCAGTAGTATTGGGGGGGGCAACTACGAGCAGTACTTC. This codes for CASSIGGGNYEQYF.

In DNA, the CDR3 is TGTGCCAGCAGCTTAGGAGGGAGTAATAATGAGCAGTTCTTC. Its translation is CASSLGGSNNEQFF. The chain employs TRBV11-3 and TRBJ2-1; a weak D match, TRBD2 (5 bases). CDR3 length: 14 residues. Germline V gives CDR1 SGHNT, CDR2 YENEEA. Trimming stripped 1 base from V and 7 bases from J, with 11 bases between.

The chain couples TRBV27 to TRBJ2-3; possibly TRBD2 for D (5 bases). CDR3 length equals 16 residues. The V and J ends lost 0 bases and 6 bases respectively, with 16 bases between them. From germline, CDR1 is MNHEY and CDR2 SMNVEV (reference sequence). The chain's CDR3 is CASSLSLARRGDTQYF. DNA of the CDR3: TGTGCCAGCAGTTTATCGCTAGCCCGGAGAGGGGATACGCAGTATTTT.

The J gene is TRBJ2-2, the V gene TRBV9; weak D call: TRBD1 (6 bases). Trimming removed 0 bases from V and 3 bases from J, with 18 bases in between. Germline values: CDR1 SGDLS, CDR2 YYNGEE. The CDR3 contains 18 residues. CDR3 sequence (DNA): TGTGCCAGCAGCGTAGGAAAACTAGGGGGAGCGGACACCGGGGAGCTGTTTTTT. This translates into CASSVGKLGGADTGELFF.